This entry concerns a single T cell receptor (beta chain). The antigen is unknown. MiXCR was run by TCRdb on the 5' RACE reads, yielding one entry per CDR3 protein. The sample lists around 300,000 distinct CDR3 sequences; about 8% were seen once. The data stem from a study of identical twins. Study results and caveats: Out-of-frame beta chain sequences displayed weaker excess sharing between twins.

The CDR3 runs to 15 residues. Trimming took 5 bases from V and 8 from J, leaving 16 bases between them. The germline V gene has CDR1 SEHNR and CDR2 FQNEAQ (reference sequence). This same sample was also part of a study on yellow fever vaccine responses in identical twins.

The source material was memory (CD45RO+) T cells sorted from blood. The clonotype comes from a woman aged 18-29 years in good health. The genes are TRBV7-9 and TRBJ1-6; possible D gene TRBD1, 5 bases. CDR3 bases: TGTGCCAGCAGCCCCACGGCCGGGACTTATTCACCCCTCCACTTT. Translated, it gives CASSPTAGTYSPLHF.